This T cell receptor (beta chain) was observed in a study of spatial heterogeneity in lung cancer. Findings and caveats of the study: At resection, ubiquitous expanded tumor TCRs appeared in blood more than at follow-up.

Indicated time point: sample taken at primary tumor resection. The input material, whole RNA from tumor, nontumor lung or frozen PBMC, was sequenced unsorted. The donors, around 72 patients with untreated early-stage non-small cell lung cancer, provided the samples. The V end was cut by 3 bases, the J end by 2 bases, with 7 bases between. This CDR3 is 13 amino acids long. Comments on this clonotype: Its target is not known.

In the library, each TCR cDNA molecule bore its own unique molecular identifier. TCRdb ran MiXCR on the 5' RACE reads and lists one entry per CDR3 protein. The sample records 90,000 to 95,000 distinct CDR3 sequences, more than 10% being singletons. The source of this sequence is a male donor with early-stage non-small cell lung cancer. The V call is TRBV12-3 or TRBV12-4, the J call TRBJ1-1; D gene unclear. The sample here was PBMCs, taken at surgery. The CDR3 spells CASSFTENTEAFF. DNA for the CDR3: TGTGCCAGCAGTTTCACAGAAAACACTGAAGCTTTCTTT.